Reported below is one T cell receptor beta chain. The sample belongs to a study of blood T cell repertoires in COVID-19. Study context: Some COVID-19 samples were acute and others convalescent; all came from the United States, Italy and Spain. The analysed material was cDNA or gDNA that came from T cells, B-cell-depleted T cells, or PBMCs.

As handled by the study authors: Estimated nucleated cell counts came from reference gene primer amplification. Data came from immunoSEQ multiplex PCR; TCRdb stores just in-frame clones and leaves some out. From that table come the V and J calls and clone size; the DNA was used to work out D and trimming. The table records around 130,000 clones, under 90% of them present only once. There are 17 residues in the CDR3. V lost 0 bases to trimming and J lost 7 bases; unmatched junction nucleotides: 14. Looked up from germline, CDR1 is GTSNPN and CDR2 is SVGIG (reference sequence). In assigning cohorts, the study relied on participant-reported clinical history.

V gene TRBV30 combines with J gene TRBJ2-2; 7 nucleotides align to TRBD2. Sequenced: PBMCs or T cells enriched from blood (not recorded which). This TCR came from a woman aged 18-29 years who had been exposed to COVID-19. CDR3 coding DNA: TGTGCCTGGAGTGTTTCGGGGCGGGGGAGATATGGCGGGGAGCTGTTTTTT. Protein: CAWSVSGRGRYGGELFF.